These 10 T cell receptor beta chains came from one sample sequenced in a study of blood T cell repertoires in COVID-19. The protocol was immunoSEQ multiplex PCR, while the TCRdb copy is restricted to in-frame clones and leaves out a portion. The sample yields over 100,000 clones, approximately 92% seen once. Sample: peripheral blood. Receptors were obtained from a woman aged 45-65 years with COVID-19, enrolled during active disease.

The CDR3 loop reads CAISEPETGGTAPLHF. CDR3 in DNA: TGTGCCATCAGTGAGCCAGAGACAGGGGGCACGGCACCCCTCCACTTT. The chain couples TRBV10-3 to TRBJ1-6, with 10 bases matching TRBD1. The V gene's germline CDR1 is ENHRY and CDR2 SYGVKD. This CDR3 spans 16 amino acids. The trim removed 2 bases at V and 11 bases at J, leaving 9 bases unmatched.

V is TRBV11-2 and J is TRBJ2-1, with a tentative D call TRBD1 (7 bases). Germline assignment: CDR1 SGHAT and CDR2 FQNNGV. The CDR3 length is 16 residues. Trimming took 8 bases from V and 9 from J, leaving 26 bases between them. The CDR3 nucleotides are TGTGCCAGCTGTTTACGACAGGGACGAGGGGGGTGTGAGCAGTTCTTC. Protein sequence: CASCLRQGRGGCEQFF.

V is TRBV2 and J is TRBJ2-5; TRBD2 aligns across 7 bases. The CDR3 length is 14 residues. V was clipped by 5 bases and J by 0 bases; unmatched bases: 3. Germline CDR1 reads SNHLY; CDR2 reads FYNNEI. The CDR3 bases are TGTGCCAGCAGTCCGCGGGGGAACCAAGAGACCCAGTACTTC. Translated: CASSPRGNQETQYF.

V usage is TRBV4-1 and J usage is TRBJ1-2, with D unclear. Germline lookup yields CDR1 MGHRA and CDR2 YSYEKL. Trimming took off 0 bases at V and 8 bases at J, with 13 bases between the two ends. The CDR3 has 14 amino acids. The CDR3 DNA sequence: TGCGCCAGCAGCCAAGATGGCCCTTTCCAGGGCTACACCTTC. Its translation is CASSQDGPFQGYTF.

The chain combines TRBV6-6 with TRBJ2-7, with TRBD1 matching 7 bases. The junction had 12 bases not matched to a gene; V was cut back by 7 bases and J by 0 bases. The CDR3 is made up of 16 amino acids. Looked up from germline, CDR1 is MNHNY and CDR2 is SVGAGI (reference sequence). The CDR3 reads CASTIKPGQSSYEQYV. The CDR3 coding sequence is TGTGCCAGCACAATAAAACCGGGACAGAGCTCCTACGAGCAGTACGTC.

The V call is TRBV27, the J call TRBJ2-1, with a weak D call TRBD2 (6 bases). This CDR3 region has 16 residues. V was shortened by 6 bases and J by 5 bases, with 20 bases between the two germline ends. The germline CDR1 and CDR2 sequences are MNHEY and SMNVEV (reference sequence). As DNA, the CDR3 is TGTGCCAGCAGATCCCCGGGACTTCTGATCGACAATGAGCAGTTCTTC. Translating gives CASRSPGLLIDNEQFF.

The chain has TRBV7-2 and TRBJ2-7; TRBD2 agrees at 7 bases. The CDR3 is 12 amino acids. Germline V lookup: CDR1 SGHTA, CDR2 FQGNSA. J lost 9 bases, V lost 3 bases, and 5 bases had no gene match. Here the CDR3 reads CASSLGSGWQYF. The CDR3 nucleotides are TGTGCCAGCAGCTTGGGTAGCGGGTGGCAGTACTTC.

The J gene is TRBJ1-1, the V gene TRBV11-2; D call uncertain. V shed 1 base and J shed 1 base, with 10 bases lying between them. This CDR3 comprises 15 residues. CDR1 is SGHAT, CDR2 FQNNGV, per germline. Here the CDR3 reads CASSLGPGGNTEAFF. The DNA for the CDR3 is TGTGCCAGCAGCTTAGGTCCAGGAGGGAACACTGAAGCTTTCTTT. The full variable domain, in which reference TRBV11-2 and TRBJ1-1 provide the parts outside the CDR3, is EAGVAQSPRYKIIEKRQSVAFWCNPISGHATLYWYQQILGQGPKLLIQFQNNGVVDDSQLPKDRFSAERLKGVDSTLKIQPAKLEDSAVYLCASSLGPGGNTEAFFGQGTRLTVV.

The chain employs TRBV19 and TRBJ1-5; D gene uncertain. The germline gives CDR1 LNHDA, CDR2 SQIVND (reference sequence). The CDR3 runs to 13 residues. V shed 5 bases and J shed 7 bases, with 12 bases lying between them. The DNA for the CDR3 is TGTGCCAGTAGTCCGTCAGGCGAGCAGCCCCAGCATTTT. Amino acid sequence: CASSPSGEQPQHF.

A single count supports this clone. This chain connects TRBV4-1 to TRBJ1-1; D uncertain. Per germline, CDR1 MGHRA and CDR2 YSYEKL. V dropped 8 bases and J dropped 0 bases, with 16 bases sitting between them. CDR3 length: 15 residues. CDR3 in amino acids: CASLLHVGMNTEAFF. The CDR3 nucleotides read TGCGCCAGCCTCCTACACGTGGGCATGAACACTGAAGCTTTCTTT.